Listed below are T cell receptor beta chains from one sample, sequenced in a study of cytomegalovirus exposure and HLA in healthy donors. Generated by immunoSEQ multiplex PCR, the TCRdb table keeps only in-frame clones and is missing some. The profile shows 100,000 to 150,000 clones, about 79% of them singletons. Sequencing was carried out using PBMCs. These receptors were collected from a woman in her forties or fifties in good health and CMV-seronegative. CDR3s include the opening cysteine and the closing phenylalanine or tryptophan. D genes are given only for firm matches. Clone size is stated in some rows and not others, as once, few, many or a class when expanded.

clone size: NA
V gene: TRBV4-3
D gene: TRBD1
J gene: TRBJ2-1
CDR3 protein: CASSQGRGQGHNEQFF
CDR3 DNA: TGCGCCAGCAGCCAAGGTCGCGGACAGGGCCACAATGAGCAGTTCTTC

clone size: NA
V gene: TRBV7-9
D gene: NA
J gene: TRBJ1-3
CDR3 protein: CASLPKAGNTIYF
CDR3 DNA: TGTGCCAGCTTACCTAAAGCTGGAAACACCATATATTTT

clone size: NA
V gene: TRBV21-1
D gene: NA
J gene: TRBJ2-7
CDR3 protein: CASSKERSGRAYEQYF
CDR3 DNA: TGTGCCAGCAGCAAAGAGCGTAGCGGGAGAGCCTACGAGCAGTACTTC

clone size: NA
V gene: TRBV7-9
D gene: TRBD2
J gene: TRBJ2-7
CDR3 protein: CASSPDGTSREQYF
CDR3 DNA: TGTGCCAGCAGCCCCGACGGGACTAGCCGCGAGCAGTACTTC

clone size: NA
V gene: TRBV19
D gene: TRBD1
J gene: TRBJ2-2
CDR3 protein: CASSMGPTGTGAGELFF
CDR3 DNA: TGTGCCAGTAGTATGGGACCCACCGGGACAGGGGCCGGGGAGCTGTTTTTT

clone size: NA
V gene: TRBV28
D gene: TRBD2
J gene: TRBJ2-7
CDR3 protein: CASSSPGGGHRSYEQYF
CDR3 DNA: TGTGCCAGCAGTTCCCCCGGGGGGGGTCATCGCTCCTACGAGCAGTACTTC

clone size: NA
V gene: TRBV7-6
D gene: TRBD2
J gene: TRBJ2-7
CDR3 protein: CASSLVAGATYEQYF
CDR3 DNA: TGTGCCAGCAGCTTAGTCGCGGGAGCAACCTACGAGCAGTACTTC

clone size: NA
V gene: TRBV6-1
D gene: NA
J gene: TRBJ1-5
CDR3 protein: CASSEASPNGFGQPQHF
CDR3 DNA: TGTGCCAGCAGTGAAGCCTCCCCCAACGGGTTCGGTCAGCCCCAGCATTTT

clone size: NA
V gene: TRBV9
D gene: NA
J gene: TRBJ2-7
CDR3 protein: CASSVGSGAKREQYF
CDR3 DNA: TGTGCCAGCAGCGTAGGGTCAGGGGCTAAACGCGAGCAGTACTTC

clone size: NA
V gene: TRBV7-2
D gene: TRBD2
J gene: TRBJ2-1
CDR3 protein: CASSLASGGDEQFF
CDR3 DNA: TGTGCCAGCAGCTTAGCGTCGGGAGGTGATGAGCAGTTCTTC

clone size: NA
V gene: TRBV27
D gene: TRBD2
J gene: TRBJ2-1
CDR3 protein: CASSLSAGAGSNEQFF
CDR3 DNA: TGTGCCAGCAGTTTATCGGCGGGAGCTGGTAGCAATGAGCAGTTCTTC

clone size: NA
V gene: TRBV7-8
D gene: NA
J gene: TRBJ1-4
CDR3 protein: CASSLSQIEKLFF
CDR3 DNA: TGTGCCAGCAGCTTATCCCAGATCGAAAAACTGTTTTTT

clone size: NA
V gene: TRBV9
D gene: NA
J gene: TRBJ2-3
CDR3 protein: CASSPRLRERTDTQYF
CDR3 DNA: TGTGCCAGCAGCCCGCGGCTTCGGGAGCGCACAGATACGCAGTATTTT

clone size: NA
V gene: TRBV15
D gene: NA
J gene: TRBJ1-1
CDR3 protein: CATSREGTTEAFF
CDR3 DNA: TGTGCCACCAGCAGAGAGGGCACCACTGAAGCTTTCTTT

clone size: NA
V gene: TRBV11-3
D gene: TRBD2
J gene: TRBJ2-1
CDR3 protein: CASSPRTSGRNEQFF
CDR3 DNA: TGTGCCAGCAGCCCCCGGACTAGCGGGAGGAATGAGCAGTTCTTC

clone size: NA
V gene: TRBV7-2
D gene: NA
J gene: TRBJ2-3
CDR3 protein: CASSLGRDTQYF
CDR3 DNA: TGTGCCAGCAGCTTGGGGAGGGATACGCAGTATTTT

clone size: NA
V gene: TRBV5-4
D gene: TRBD1
J gene: TRBJ2-3
CDR3 protein: CASSTQGADTQYF
CDR3 DNA: TGTGCCAGCAGCACACAGGGGGCAGATACGCAGTATTTT

clone size: NA
V gene: TRBV19
D gene: TRBD2
J gene: TRBJ2-1
CDR3 protein: CASRSTSGRSTSEQFF
CDR3 DNA: TGTGCCAGCCGTTCTACTAGCGGGAGATCCACGAGTGAGCAGTTCTTC

clone size: NA
V gene: TRBV19
D gene: TRBD1
J gene: TRBJ2-6
CDR3 protein: CASSPRDRTSGANVLTF
CDR3 DNA: TGTGCCAGTAGTCCCCGGGACAGGACCTCTGGGGCCAACGTCCTGACTTTC

clone size: few
V gene: TRBV6-5
D gene: TRBD1
J gene: TRBJ1-1
CDR3 protein: CASSGLAGGNAAFF
CDR3 DNA: TGTGCCAGCAGCGGATTGGCAGGGGGCAATGCGGCTTTCTTT

clone size: NA
V gene: TRBV9
D gene: NA
J gene: TRBJ1-1
CDR3 protein: CASSGGTVDEAFF
CDR3 DNA: TGTGCCAGCAGCGGAGGTACGGTGGATGAAGCTTTCTTT

clone size: NA
V gene: TRBV7-7
D gene: TRBD2
J gene: TRBJ2-7
CDR3 protein: CASSQDSGSSYEQYF
CDR3 DNA: TGTGCCAGCAGCCAGGACAGCGGGAGCAGCTACGAGCAGTACTTC